One sample yielded the 16 T cell receptor beta chains listed below, sequenced in a study of blood T cell repertoires in COVID-19. Profiling relied on immunoSEQ multiplex PCR, and the TCRdb table lists in-frame clones only, not all of them. Altogether about 190,000 clones are present, around 90% being singletons, with the ten largest covering 6.5% to 8.5%. Input material: peripheral blood. These receptors were taken from a man aged 35 to 55 with acute or convalescent COVID-19.

The CDR3 loop reads CASSSSPGQGSGETQYF. The CDR3 DNA sequence: TGCGCCAGCAGCTCCTCTCCGGGACAGGGAAGTGGTGAGACCCAGTACTTC. The chain couples TRBV5-1 to TRBJ2-5, with 9 bases matching TRBD1. Germline values: CDR1 SGHRS, CDR2 YFSETQ. V dropped 3 bases and J dropped 5; count of bases not matched to a gene: 14. This CDR3 spans 17 amino acids. The full variable domain, completed using reference TRBV5-1 and TRBJ2-5, is KAGVTQTPRYLIKTRGQQVTLSCSPISGHRSVSWYQQTPGQGLQFLFEYFSETQRNKGNFPGRFSGRQFSNSRSEMNVSTLELGDSALYLCASSSSPGQGSGETQYFGPGTRLLVL.

This clone was recorded only once. The chain combines TRBV14 with TRBJ1-6, with D perhaps matching TRBD1 (5 bases). Germline V gene lookup returns CDR1 SGHDN and CDR2 FVKESK. This CDR3 is built from 16 residues. The ends were cut back, 1 base at V and 9 bases at J, with 16 bases in the middle. CDR3 in amino acids: CASSQAFSGWFSPLHF. In nucleotides, the CDR3 is TGTGCCAGCAGCCAAGCCTTTTCAGGGTGGTTTTCACCCCTCCACTTT.

This clone was recorded once. The chain employs TRBV2 and TRBJ2-3, with 9 bases aligning to TRBD2. The CDR3 runs 15 residues. J lost 0 bases, V lost 2 bases, and 0 bases had no gene match. The germline gives CDR1 SNHLY, CDR2 FYNNEI. The CDR3 bases are TGTGCCAGCAGTGAACTAGCGGGGAGCACAGATACGCAGTATTTT. Its translation is CASSELAGSTDTQYF.

V is TRBV30 and J is TRBJ2-3; D is ambiguous. Germline CDR1 is GTSNPN and CDR2 is SVGIG (reference sequence). The V end lost 3 bases, the J end lost 7 bases, and 5 bases lay between the germline ends. This CDR3 comprises 10 residues. The CDR3 nucleotides read TGTGCCTGGAGCAATTATACGCAGTATTTT. Translated: CAWSNYTQYF.

The gene calls are TRBV11-2 and TRBJ2-1, with TRBD2 matching 11 bases. After removal of 5 bases from V and 6 bases from J, the junction contained 12 bases not matched to a gene. Germline V gene lookup returns CDR1 SGHAT and CDR2 FQNNGV. The CDR3 covers 17 residues. The DNA of the CDR3 is TGTGCCAGCAGCCCCACTTTACTAGCGGGGGTGGTCAATGAGCAGTTCTTC. Its protein is CASSPTLLAGVVNEQFF.

This clone occurred once. This CDR3 is CASSFRDEQYF. In DNA, the CDR3 is TGTGCCAGCAGCTTTAGAGACGAGCAGTACTTC. This chain joins TRBV5-8 and TRBJ2-7; D ambiguous. CDR3 size: 11 residues. V was cut by 2 bases and J by 5 bases, with 5 bases left in between. Germline V CDR1 and CDR2: SGHTS, YDEGEE. The complete variable domain, with remaining parts taken from reference TRBV5-8 and TRBJ2-7, reads EAGVTQSPTHLIKTRGQQATLRCSPISGHTSVYWYQQALGLGLQFLLWYDEGEERNRGNFPPRFSGRQFPNYSSELNVNALELEDSALYLCASSFRDEQYFGPGTRLTVT.

This sequence joins TRBV10-3 and TRBJ1-1, with D possibly matching TRBD1 (5 bases). Germline lookup yields CDR1 ENHRY and CDR2 SYGVKD. The CDR3 loop spans 13 amino acids. The V gene lost 7 bases and the J gene lost 1 base, with 10 bases spanning the gap. CDR3 sequence: CAITGGRNTEAFF. As DNA, the CDR3 is TGTGCCATCACTGGGGGGAGGAACACTGAAGCTTTCTTT.

V and J are TRBV18 and TRBJ2-5; 8 bases are a match to TRBD1. The germline V gene encodes CDR1 KGHSH and CDR2 LQKENI. The J segment lost 2 bases and the V segment lost 1 base, leaving 3 bases of the junction unmatched. The length of the CDR3 is 15 residues. CDR3 DNA sequence: TGTGCCAGCTCACCACGAGGGGACAGGCAAGAGACCCAGTACTTC. Translating gives CASSPRGDRQETQYF.

The chain combines TRBV5-6 with TRBJ1-1; TRBD1 matches 9 bases. Germline V gives CDR1 SGHDT, CDR2 YYEEEE. The J segment lost 3 bases and the V segment lost 0 bases, leaving 6 bases of the junction unmatched. The CDR3 contains 16 residues. The CDR3 DNA reads as TGTGCCAGCAGCTTGGCCGGGACAGGGCGGGACACTGAAGCTTTCTTT. It yields the protein CASSLAGTGRDTEAFF.

The V gene is TRBV30, the J gene TRBJ2-4; 11 bases are shared with TRBD1. V lost 5 bases, J lost 0 bases, and 12 bases stayed unmatched. Germline V gene sequence: CDR1 GTSNPN, CDR2 SVGIG (reference sequence). The CDR3 extends over 18 amino acids. The CDR3 coding sequence is TGTGCCTGGGGTCGGGACAGGGGGTCAACGTTAGCCAAAAACATTCAGTACTTC. It encodes CAWGRDRGSTLAKNIQYF.

The rearrangement joins TRBV12-2 to TRBJ2-3; the table's D call, TRBD2, was not checked against the DNA. TRBV12-2 is marked as a pseudogene. The CDR3 is made up of 17 amino acids. The CDR3 DNA is TGTGCAAGTCGCCTTCCCCTGACTAGCGGGGGAACAGATACGCAGTATTTT. It translates to CASRLPLTSGGTDTQYF.

This clone has only one observation. The V gene is TRBV5-6, the J gene TRBJ2-7, with D perhaps TRBD1 (5 bases). This CDR3 is built from 13 residues. V was trimmed by 5 bases and J by 2 bases, leaving 11 bases between them. Germline lookup yields CDR1 SGHDT and CDR2 YYEEEE. In DNA form, the CDR3 reads TGTGCCAGCAGTCTGACAGCGACCTACGAGCAGTACTTC. Encoded protein: CASSLTATYEQYF.

This clone was observed a handful of times. V usage is TRBV4-3 and J usage is TRBJ2-1; possibly TRBD1 for D (6 bases). This CDR3 spans 15 amino acids. The germline CDR1 and CDR2 sequences are LGHNA and YSLEER. V was trimmed by 2 bases and J by 1 base, leaving 9 bases between them. The CDR3 spells CASSQTQGSYNEQFF. CDR3 DNA sequence: TGCGCCAGCAGCCAAACACAGGGATCCTACAATGAGCAGTTCTTC.

The gene calls are TRBV25-1 and TRBJ2-2; 7 bases fit TRBD1. This CDR3 is 14 amino acids long. The V gene end was trimmed by 7 bases and the J gene end by 4 bases; junction bases not matched to a gene: 6. Germline V gene data show CDR1 as MGHDK and CDR2 as SYGVNS. The CDR3 is CASNRGGATGELFF. The CDR3 bases are TGTGCCAGCAACAGAGGGGGCGCCACCGGGGAGCTGTTTTTT.

V and J are TRBV9 and TRBJ2-3; 8 positions match TRBD2. The CDR3 loop spans 15 amino acids. The germline V gene encodes CDR1 SGDLS and CDR2 YYNGEE. J gave up 4 bases and V 5 bases, and 9 bases lay outside the gene matches. The CDR3 is CASSVAGGPPDTQYF. The CDR3 DNA reads TGTGCCAGCAGTGTTGCGGGGGGCCCTCCAGATACGCAGTATTTT.

V usage is TRBV27 and J usage is TRBJ2-7; the match to TRBD1 covers 10 bases. The CDR3 covers 15 residues. V shed 2 bases and J 6 bases; nucleotides not matched to a gene: 7. Germline CDR1 MNHEY, CDR2 SMNVEV (reference sequence). The chain's CDR3 is CASSLIRTGGIEQYF. The CDR3 DNA reads as TGTGCCAGCAGTTTAATACGGACAGGGGGTATCGAGCAGTACTTC.